The present entry profiles one T cell receptor (beta chain) with its context. RNA transcripts yielded amplified TCR beta CDR3 regions. The TCR CDR3 first-round RT-PCR relied on the HTBI primer set. TCRdb itself ran the multiplex PCR reads through MiXCR, one entry per CDR3 protein. Of 560,000 or so distinct CDR3 sequences listed, around 46% are singletons. The data originate from a study of T cells in Graves' hyperthyroidism and ophthalmopathy. Germline V CDR1 and CDR2: SGHTA, FQGNSA. This CDR3 contains 13 residues. V was shortened by 5 bases and J by 6 bases, with 14 bases between the two germline ends.

Sequencing input: peripheral blood or thyroid tissue (not recorded which). The chain links TRBV7-2 to TRBJ2-7; D ambiguous. This clonotype originated in a woman between 18 and 30 years old with Graves' hyperthyroidism. The CDR3 DNA follows: TGTGCCAGCAGCCAAGGGCCGGACGGCGAGCAGTACTTC. It encodes CASSQGPDGEQYF.